This is a list of T cell receptor beta chains from one sample in a study of blood T cell repertoires in COVID-19. Sequencing was performed with immunoSEQ multiplex PCR; in TCRdb, only in-frame clones are kept and a portion is missing. The table has around 120,000 clones, approximately 84% seen once; the top ten hold over 6%. Sequenced: peripheral blood. These receptors originate from a man in his 70s with active or convalescent COVID-19. Each CDR3 is given without its conserved first and last residue. D genes are given only for firm matches.

v_call: TRBV4-3; d_call: -; cdr3_aa: ASSPHGDNSPLH
v_call: TRBV28; d_call: -; cdr3_aa: ASSWTGGPEQY
v_call: TRBV15; d_call: TRBD2; cdr3_aa: ATSRTGGPGNEQF
v_call: TRBV7-9; d_call: -; cdr3_aa: ASTRDRGPLH
v_call: TRBV4-2; d_call: TRBD2; cdr3_aa: ASSQGAGAPETQY
v_call: TRBV9; d_call: TRBD2; cdr3_aa: ASSVVAGNEQF
v_call: TRBV4-3; d_call: TRBD1; cdr3_aa: ASSQPGEGAEQF
v_call: TRBV7-9; d_call: TRBD1; cdr3_aa: ASSLEGAQPQH
v_call: TRBV6-2/TRBV6-3; d_call: TRBD2; cdr3_aa: ASSRPAPGLGVSQY
v_call: TRBV7-2; d_call: -; cdr3_aa: ASALPSPAGELF
v_call: TRBV28; d_call: -; cdr3_aa: ASSDPRGEGYGYT
v_call: TRBV19; d_call: -; cdr3_aa: ASRRQAYGTDTQY
v_call: TRBV6-1; d_call: -; cdr3_aa: ASSEFSSYEQY
v_call: TRBV15; d_call: TRBD1; cdr3_aa: ATSGQGFSNQPQH
v_call: TRBV19; d_call: -; cdr3_aa: ASSLQGAEAF
v_call: TRBV4-3; d_call: TRBD1; cdr3_aa: ASSQALTRGLSYNEQF
v_call: TRBV28; d_call: TRBD2; cdr3_aa: ASRLTSGGNEQF
v_call: TRBV11-2; d_call: -; cdr3_aa: ASSLTRGLTEAF
v_call: TRBV2; d_call: -; cdr3_aa: ASSWDSDNEQF
v_call: TRBV10-3; d_call: TRBD1; cdr3_aa: AISRSGQGSGTDTQY
v_call: TRBV3-1/TRBV3-2; d_call: -; cdr3_aa: ASSHSSRTGELF
v_call: TRBV3-1/TRBV3-2; d_call: -; cdr3_aa: ASSQATPSYEQY
v_call: TRBV27; d_call: TRBD1; cdr3_aa: ASSKGQGGYEQY
v_call: TRBV18; d_call: TRBD2; cdr3_aa: ASSPILAGGTETQY
v_call: TRBV7-9; d_call: TRBD1; cdr3_aa: ASSIQGSSYNEQF
v_call: TRBV27; d_call: TRBD1; cdr3_aa: ASRRDSEAF
v_call: TRBV6-2/TRBV6-3; d_call: TRBD2; cdr3_aa: ASTPTSGRPSYNEQF
v_call: TRBV7-2; d_call: TRBD1; cdr3_aa: ASRVAGTGAYEQY
v_call: TRBV9; d_call: TRBD2; cdr3_aa: ASSTKLAGVPDTQY
v_call: TRBV6-1; d_call: -; cdr3_aa: ASSDMGQGNSPLH
v_call: TRBV18; d_call: TRBD1; cdr3_aa: ASSPTGTGANTEAF
v_call: TRBV4-3; d_call: -; cdr3_aa: ASSQEGASGEKLF
v_call: TRBV11-2; d_call: TRBD2; cdr3_aa: ASSLTSLAGGYRPDEQY
v_call: TRBV2; d_call: TRBD2; cdr3_aa: ASDSGGGEYEQY
v_call: TRBV7-2; d_call: TRBD1; cdr3_aa: ASSQGQGLETQY
v_call: TRBV2; d_call: TRBD1; cdr3_aa: ASSEIGRGTEAF
v_call: TRBV2; d_call: TRBD2; cdr3_aa: ASSEPGLAGGGETQY
v_call: TRBV11-3; d_call: TRBD1; cdr3_aa: ASSGDRGHGYT
v_call: TRBV10-3; d_call: -; cdr3_aa: AISESSGAGANVLT
v_call: TRBV19; d_call: TRBD2; cdr3_aa: ASSDPRSAGGPRDTQY
v_call: TRBV29-1; d_call: TRBD2; cdr3_aa: SVVPRLAGVPYEQF
v_call: TRBV6-2/TRBV6-3; d_call: -; cdr3_aa: ASSYPGGFGDGYT
v_call: TRBV7-9; d_call: -; cdr3_aa: ASSLSGGLGYGYT
v_call: TRBV14; d_call: -; cdr3_aa: ASSHSVSGNIQY
v_call: TRBV18; d_call: TRBD1; cdr3_aa: ASSPVGQGDGNTIY
v_call: TRBV7-6; d_call: TRBD2; cdr3_aa: ASSLGTVIAGGPRETQY